This TCR beta chain was found in a study of Ad26.COV2.S vaccination and SARS-CoV-2 variants. Study observations and caveats: Recipients given vaccine exceeded placebo recipients in spike-specific TCR breadth.

The V gene lost 0 bases and the J gene lost 0 bases, with 15 bases spanning the gap. The germline gives CDR1 KGHSH, CDR2 LQKENI. This CDR3 has 18 residues. Treatment specified: some 20 received Ad26.COV2.S at low or high dose, single or two shots; 5 received placebo; per-sample allocation not given. All samples were drawn on day 63, counting from the first vaccine or placebo injection. Vaccine was an Ad26 vector expressing Wuhan-strain SARS-CoV-2 spike. Produced via immunoSEQ multiplex PCR; TCRdb's table is partial and in-frame only. The table lists about 680,000 clones, roughly nine tenths of them singletons. As to this clone: Antigen specificity is unknown.

This TCR was sampled from a person aged 18 to 65 who received the Ad26.COV2.S COVID-19 vaccine or a placebo. The source material was peripheral blood, sampled in a trial of Ad26.COV2.S vaccine versus placebo. This rearrangement joins TRBV18 to TRBJ2-4; D possibly corresponds to TRBD2 (7 bases). The CDR3 sequence is CASSPPGGGLLAKNIQYF. The CDR3, as DNA: TGTGCCAGCTCACCACCGGGAGGGGGGCTTCTAGCCAAAAACATTCAGTACTTC.